What follows are 31 T cell receptor beta chains derived from one specimen sequenced in a study of cytomegalovirus exposure and HLA in healthy donors. Use of 60 Vbeta and 13 Jbeta primers characterized the PCR. The assay was immunoSEQ multiplex PCR, and TCRdb's table has in-frame clones only and misses some. The sample lists about 180,000 clones, 75% to 85% seen once, with 1.4% in the top ten. The sequenced material came from PBMCs. The receptors originated from a man aged 18 to 29 in good health and CMV-seronegative.

There are a few counts of this clone. V usage is TRBV30 and J usage is TRBJ2-1, with TRBD1 as a possible D gene (6 bases). Germline lookup yields CDR1 GTSNPN and CDR2 SVGIG (reference sequence). The CDR3 spans 14 residues. With 3 bases removed from V and 5 bases from J, the gap between germline ends came to 14 bases. For the CDR3, the DNA is TGTGCCTGGAGAGTCCGACAGGCTCACAATGAGCAGTTCTTC. Its translation: CAWRVRQAHNEQFF.

The chain joins TRBV9 to TRBJ2-1; 12 bases agree with TRBD2. The CDR3 covers 14 residues. With V trimmed by 4 bases and J by 10 bases, 6 bases remained unmatched. CDR1 is SGDLS, CDR2 YYNGEE, per germline. In nucleotides, the CDR3 is TGTGCCAGCAGCTTCGGACTAGCGGGACGCGAGCAGTTCTTC. As protein: CASSFGLAGREQFF.

This clone appeared a few times. The gene calls are TRBV11-2 and TRBJ2-3; D is unresolved. There are 14 residues in the CDR3. Germline V gene lookup returns CDR1 SGHAT and CDR2 FQNNGV. V was pared by 1 base and J by 4 bases, with 9 bases between. The CDR3 DNA reads TGTGCCAGCAGCTTAGTCAGGCCGTCAGATACGCAGTATTTT. Its translation: CASSLVRPSDTQYF. Together with reference TRBV11-2 and TRBJ2-3, the CDR3 gives the full variable domain: EAGVAQSPRYKIIEKRQSVAFWCNPISGHATLYWYQQILGQGPKLLIQFQNNGVVDDSQLPKDRFSAERLKGVDSTLKIQPAKLEDSAVYLCASSLVRPSDTQYFGPGTRLTVL.

This clone was counted once. J is TRBJ2-1 and V is TRBV15, with 7 bases identical to TRBD2. The CDR3 spans 20 residues. The trim removed 1 base at V and 0 bases at J, leaving 15 bases unmatched. From germline, CDR1 is LNHNV and CDR2 YYDKDF (reference sequence). The CDR3 reads CATSRGGGPGGSGSYNEQFF. The DNA of the CDR3 is TGTGCCACCAGCAGAGGGGGAGGGCCGGGCGGGAGTGGCTCCTACAATGAGCAGTTCTTC.

As DNA, the CDR3 is TGTGCCAGCGAGAGGACAGGGCGTGAAAAACTGTTTTTT. Encoded protein: CASERTGREKLFF. The genes are TRBV6-1 and TRBJ1-4; 8 bases match TRBD1. Trimming took 8 bases from V and 7 from J; bases not matched to a gene: 6. Germline V gives CDR1 MNHNS, CDR2 SASEGT. The CDR3 length is 13 residues.

This clone was seen a handful of times. The chain has TRBV7-2 and TRBJ1-6; TRBD1 matches at 10 bases. From germline, CDR1 is SGHTA and CDR2 FQGNSA. Germline trimming cut 5 bases from V and 8 bases from J; bases unmatched to any gene: 6. CDR3 length: 15 residues. The CDR3 loop reads CASSPGTGVDSPLHF. CDR3 coding DNA: TGTGCCAGCAGCCCAGGGACAGGGGTCGATTCACCCCTCCACTTT.

The CDR3 DNA reads TGTGCCAGCAGCTCGACAGGGGGCTATAATTCACCCCTCCACTTT. As protein: CASSSTGGYNSPLHF. The genes are TRBV5-6 and TRBJ1-6; 9 bases are a match to TRBD1. The CDR3 is made up of 15 amino acids. V dropped 3 bases and J dropped 3; count of bases not matched to a gene: 1. Germline CDR1 is SGHDT and CDR2 is YYEEEE.

J is TRBJ2-3 and V is TRBV18, with D uncertain. CDR3 length equals 13 residues. Per germline, CDR1 KGHSH and CDR2 LQKENI. Between the trimmed V and J ends, which lost 3 bases and 2 bases, there was a span of 6 bases. The CDR3 coding sequence is TGTGCCAGCTCACCGTTCGTCACAGATACGCAGTATTTT. This codes for CASSPFVTDTQYF.

V is TRBV21-1 and J is TRBJ1-2. TRBV21-1 constitutes a pseudogene. The CDR3 spans 15 residues. The CDR3 bases are TGTGCCAGCAGCAAAGACCCGGGAAGGACCTATGGCTACACCTTC. This codes for CASSKDPGRTYGYTF.

The rearrangement uses TRBV6-5 and TRBJ2-3; D possibly corresponds to TRBD2 (6 bases). The CDR3 totals 14 residues. The germline V gene has CDR1 MNHEY and CDR2 SVGAGI. V lost 8 bases, J lost 2 bases, and 14 bases lay in between. The CDR3 region has the DNA TGTGCCAGCTCCCGCGCGGGATCCACAGATACGCAGTATTTT. Translation gives CASSRAGSTDTQYF.

The rearrangement joins TRBV6-5 to TRBJ2-6; a weak D match, TRBD1 (5 bases). This CDR3 is built from 16 residues. Trimming removed 0 bases from V and 1 base from J, with 7 bases in between. Germline-derived CDR1 and CDR2 are MNHEY and SVGAGI. CDR3: CASSYSGPSGANVLTF. The CDR3 region has the DNA TGTGCCAGCAGTTACTCGGGGCCGTCTGGGGCCAACGTCCTGACTTTC.

The chain carries TRBV4-2 and TRBJ2-7; no clear D. Germline-derived CDR1 and CDR2 are LGHNA and YNFKEQ. The CDR3 sequence is 17 residues long. V dropped 1 base and J dropped 0 bases, with 16 bases sitting between them. In DNA, the CDR3 is TGTGCCAGCAGCCAAGTGTGGAGCCCTATGACCTCCTACGAGCAGTACTTC. It translates to CASSQVWSPMTSYEQYF.

The chain is built from TRBV30 and TRBJ1-2; D gene ambiguous. V lost 5 bases to trimming and J lost 4 bases, with 5 bases between them. CDR1 GTSNPN and CDR2 SVGIG come from the germline V gene (reference sequence). The CDR3 runs to 10 residues. This chain's CDR3 is CAWEGYGYTF. The CDR3 DNA follows: TGTGCCTGGGAGGGCTATGGCTACACCTTC.

The V and J genes are TRBV28 and TRBJ1-1; D uncertain. Per germline, CDR1 MDHEN and CDR2 SYDVKM. Trimming pared 5 bases from V and 10 bases from J, leaving 14 bases between. This CDR3 region has 12 residues. CDR3 DNA sequence: TGTGCCAGCAGTCCACTCCAGCGGCCAGCTTTCTTT. Translation: CASSPLQRPAFF. Together with reference TRBV28 and TRBJ1-1, the CDR3 gives the full variable domain: DVKVTQSSRYLVKRTGEKVFLECVQDMDHENMFWYRQDPGLGLRLIYFSYDVKMKEKGDIPEGYSVSREKKERFSLILESASTNQTSMYLCASSPLQRPAFFGQGTRLTVV.

V and J are TRBV15 and TRBJ1-2; the match to TRBD1 covers 10 bases. Trimming at V came to 0 bases and at J to 6 bases, leaving 7 bases not matched to a gene. CDR1 is LNHNV and CDR2 is YYDKDF in the germline V gene (reference sequence). The CDR3 extends over 16 amino acids. CDR3 in DNA: TGTGCCACCAGCAGAGAAGGGGGACAGGGGATTGATGGCTACACCTTC. Its translation is CATSREGGQGIDGYTF. The full variable domain, completed using reference TRBV15 and TRBJ1-2, is DAMVIQNPRYQVTQFGKPVTLSCSQTLNHNVMYWYQQKSSQAPKLLFHYYDKDFNNEADTPDNFQSRRPNTSFCFLDIRSPGLGDTAMYLCATSREGGQGIDGYTFGSGTRLTVV.

The chain couples TRBV6-1 to TRBJ1-1; no clear D. CDR1 and CDR2 from the germline V gene are MNHNS and SASEGT. Trimming shortened V by 5 bases and J by 9 bases, and 13 bases separated the two germline ends. This CDR3 region has 12 residues. In DNA form, the CDR3 reads TGTGCCAGCAGTCCCCCATCGAGGAAAGCTTTCTTT. This codes for CASSPPSRKAFF.

The rearrangement uses TRBV18 and TRBJ2-7, with D hard to call. This CDR3 has 15 amino acids. Trimming stripped 3 bases from V and 0 bases from J, with 12 bases between. CDR1 is KGHSH and CDR2 is LQKENI in the germline V gene. The CDR3 DNA is TGTGCCAGCTCACCCCAGGAAATCAGCTCCTACGAGCAGTACTTC. Protein sequence: CASSPQEISSYEQYF.

The chain uses TRBV7-2 and TRBJ2-5; TRBD2 aligns across 10 bases. V trimming: 7 bases; J trimming: 3 bases; junction bases outside the gene matches: 5. The CDR3 has 14 residues. CDR1 is SGHTA, CDR2 FQGNSA, per germline. The CDR3, as DNA: TGTGCCAGCACCCAAACTAGCGGGAAAGAGACCCAGTACTTC. Its protein product is CASTQTSGKETQYF. Full variable domain (missing parts from reference TRBV7-2 and TRBJ2-5): GAGVSQSPSNKVTEKGKDVELRCDPISGHTALYWYRQSLGQGLEFLIYFQGNSAPDKSGLPSDRFSAERTGGSVSTLTIQRTQQEDSAVYLCASTQTSGKETQYFGPGTRLLVL.

This rearrangement joins TRBV30 to TRBJ1-1, with D possibly being TRBD1 (5 bases). V was shortened by 3 bases and J by 1 base, with 12 bases between the two germline ends. The CDR3 runs to 14 residues. Germline assignment: CDR1 GTSNPN and CDR2 SVGIG (reference sequence). CDR3 sequence reads: CAWRSQGTNTEAFF. The CDR3, as DNA: TGTGCCTGGAGATCCCAGGGAACGAACACTGAAGCTTTCTTT.

In regard to this clone: Other nucleotide sequences in the sample specify the same CDR3. The genes are TRBV27 and TRBJ2-3; TRBD2 agrees at 10 bases. Trimming cost V 2 bases and J 6 bases; bases outside gene matches: 5. This CDR3 region has 15 residues. Germline CDR1 is MNHEY and CDR2 is SMNVEV (reference sequence). CDR3 in DNA: TGTGCCAGCAGTTTAGGCACTAGCGGGGCCGATACGCAGTATTTT. The encoded protein is CASSLGTSGADTQYF.

Note on this clone: The junction departs from germline at one end; a sequencing error may be responsible. In nucleotides, the CDR3 is TGTGCTAGCAGCAGGGGACAGGCCTACGAGCAGTACTTC. It is translated as CASSRGQAYEQYF. The rearrangement joins TRBV7-7 to TRBJ2-7; 8 bases align to TRBD1. The CDR3 contains 13 residues. The germline V gene encodes CDR1 SSHAT and CDR2 FNYEAQ (reference sequence).

The rearrangement uses TRBV7-2 and TRBJ2-5; TRBD2 matches 7 bases. The assigned J gene may be wrong: the sequence end matches TRBJ2-7 better. Germline CDR1 and CDR2: SGHTA and FQGNSA. This CDR3 spans 15 amino acids. CDR3 in DNA: TGTGCCAGCAGCTTAGAGGTTGGGGGGGCCTACGAGCAGTACTTC. It codes for CASSLEVGGAYEQYF.

This chain connects TRBV12-5 to TRBJ2-5, with a possible D match to TRBD2 (7 bases). This CDR3 is 16 amino acids long. V gave up 7 bases and J gave up 1 base, with 19 bases separating them. Germline CDR1 reads LGHNT; CDR2 reads FRNRAP. This CDR3 is CASDGGGEHSQETQYF. The CDR3 nucleotides are TGTGCTAGTGACGGCGGGGGCGAGCACTCCCAAGAGACCCAGTACTTC.

This chain links TRBV19 with TRBJ1-2, with D perhaps TRBD1 (5 bases). The CDR3 covers 14 residues. The germline V gene encodes CDR1 LNHDA and CDR2 SQIVND (reference sequence). Trimming cost V 7 bases and J 7 bases, with 19 bases left between them. DNA for the CDR3: TGTGCCAGTACCCCATTGGGAGGGGTTGGTGGCTACACCTTC. Translating gives CASTPLGGVGGYTF.

This clone was observed a single time. This chain joins TRBV5-5 and TRBJ2-5; D is unclear. The V and J ends lost 0 bases and 1 base respectively, with 7 bases between them. Germline V lookup: CDR1 SGHKS, CDR2 YYEKEE (reference sequence). The CDR3 contains 14 residues. CDR3 sequence reads: CASSLVAVQETQYF. The CDR3, as DNA: TGTGCCAGCAGCTTGGTGGCAGTCCAAGAGACCCAGTACTTC.

The chain recombines TRBV19 with TRBJ1-5; D is perhaps TRBD1 (5 bases). The germline V gene encodes CDR1 LNHDA and CDR2 SQIVND (reference sequence). The CDR3 is 15 residues long. With 4 bases removed from V and 3 bases from J, the gap between germline ends came to 13 bases. CDR3 amino acids: CASSNPGRFNQPQHF. The CDR3 DNA sequence: TGTGCCAGTAGTAACCCAGGGAGGTTCAATCAGCCCCAGCATTTT.

The chain links TRBV6-5 to TRBJ2-3, with a weak D call TRBD2 (5 bases). V lost 7 bases and J lost 0, with 14 bases in between. The CDR3 totals 15 residues. Germline values: CDR1 MNHEY, CDR2 SVGAGI. CDR3 protein: CASTKRGKSTDTQYF. The CDR3 bases are TGTGCCAGCACCAAGAGAGGGAAGAGCACAGATACGCAGTATTTT.

This chain links TRBV4-3 with TRBJ1-5; tentative D call: TRBD1 (6 bases). The CDR3 loop spans 16 amino acids. Germline-derived CDR1 and CDR2 are LGHNA and YSLEER. The germline V and J ends were trimmed by 5 bases and 1 base, with 15 bases remaining between them. The CDR3 nucleotides read TGCGCCAGCAGCTCCCCAGGGGAGGGGAGCAATCAGCCCCAGCATTTT. Amino acids: CASSSPGEGSNQPQHF.

The V and J genes are TRBV7-2 and TRBJ2-7, with 8 bases lining up with TRBD1. With V trimmed by 3 bases and J by 7 bases, 8 bases remained unmatched. This CDR3 contains 14 residues. Germline V gives CDR1 SGHTA, CDR2 FQGNSA. The DNA for the CDR3 is TGTGCCAGCAGCTTCGACCAGGGGGCGGGGGAGCAGTACTTC. Its translation is CASSFDQGAGEQYF.

The chain couples TRBV4-2 to TRBJ2-1; 11 bases are a match to TRBD2. This CDR3 comprises 15 residues. Germline loops: CDR1 LGHNA, CDR2 YNFKEQ. V shed 4 bases, J shed 4 bases, and the junction held 3 bases outside the gene matches. The CDR3 loop is CASSPTSGSYNEQFF. The CDR3 region has the DNA TGTGCCAGCAGCCCTACTAGCGGGAGTTACAATGAGCAGTTCTTC.

This rearrangement joins TRBV6-1 to TRBJ2-7; D is unresolved. V lost 0 bases and J lost 3, with 9 bases in between. Germline V gene sequence: CDR1 MNHNS, CDR2 SASEGT. This CDR3 is built from 14 residues. CDR3 loop: CASSEAVGLYEQYF. CDR3 DNA sequence: TGTGCCAGCAGTGAAGCGGTGGGCCTCTACGAGCAGTACTTC.